This T cell receptor (beta chain) derives from a study of regulatory T cells in long-lasting Graves disease. Germline CDR1 and CDR2: DFQATT and SNEGSKA (reference sequence). CDR3 length equals 13 residues. On this clonotype: A read error may account for a junction end that differs from germline.

Time point defined: newly diagnosed GD, antithyroid drugs for less than 3 months. Extracted RNA from PBMCs served as the source of the TCR library. Per American Thyroid Association guidelines, Graves' disease was diagnosed. The TCR beta library used iRepertoire HTBI primers with Arm-PCR amplification of CDR3. TCRdb independently ran MiXCR on the multiplex PCR reads; one entry per CDR3 protein. The sample holds a few hundred thousand distinct CDR3 sequences, roughly 12% seen once. Separately, the same data were catalogued under a study of T cells in Graves' hyperthyroidism and ophthalmopathy. From that report: First-round RT-PCR with HTBI primers amplified the TCR CDR3 region. Ophthalmopathy was predicted by the model a median of about 6.5 months ahead of onset.

Sequencing used peripheral blood mononuclear cells (PBMCs), obtained at new diagnosis, from a patient treated with antithyroid drugs. The gene calls are TRBV20-1 and TRBJ2-2; TRBD1 is a possible D gene (6 bases). This clonotype was sampled from a woman between 18 and 29 years old with Graves disease. The CDR3 DNA reads as TGCAGCGCTAGATATACAGGGACCGGGGAGCTGTTTTTT. Protein sequence: CSARYTGTGELFF.